Below are 30 T cell receptor beta chains sequenced from a single sample in a study of blood T cell repertoires in COVID-19. Produced via immunoSEQ multiplex PCR; TCRdb's table is partial and in-frame only. The sample shows over 450,000 clones, roughly nine tenths of them seen only once. Sequences were obtained from peripheral blood. Receptors were obtained from a man younger than 30 with COVID-19, enrolled during active disease.

The CDR3 DNA sequence: TGTGCCAGCAGCCGCTACGGGGGGGCCCATACCGGGGAGCTGTTTTTT. Protein product: CASSRYGGAHTGELFF. This chain connects TRBV7-9 to TRBJ2-2, with 8 bases lining up with TRBD2. Trimming cost V 5 bases and J 5 bases; bases outside gene matches: 10. Per germline, CDR1 SEHNR and CDR2 FQNEAQ (reference sequence). The CDR3 loop spans 16 amino acids.

The sample holds one count of this clone. The chain couples TRBV6-5 to TRBJ2-1, with 7 bases identical to TRBD1. There are 16 residues in the CDR3. Germline V lookup: CDR1 MNHEY, CDR2 SVGAGI. J lost 10 bases, V lost 0 bases, and 12 bases had no gene match. CDR3 protein: CASSYSVAGGIGEQFF. In DNA form, the CDR3 reads TGTGCCAGCAGTTACTCCGTGGCAGGGGGTATTGGCGAGCAGTTCTTC.

In this sample, this clone turned up a few times. This sequence joins TRBV7-2 and TRBJ1-3; D not resolved. The germline V gene has CDR1 SGHTA and CDR2 FQGNSA. V lost 4 bases and J 0 bases, leaving 13 bases between the germline ends. CDR3 length: 16 residues. The CDR3 here is CASSSVDIRSGNTIYF. The CDR3 DNA reads as TGTGCCAGCAGCTCGGTCGACATCCGCTCTGGAAACACCATATATTTT.

V and J are TRBV7-6 and TRBJ2-2; D is unresolved. CDR1 SGHVS and CDR2 FNYEAQ come from the germline V gene. V gave up 1 base and J gave up 0 bases, with 9 bases separating them. The CDR3 is 16 amino acids. This CDR3 is CASSLEAGSNTGELFF. DNA of the CDR3: TGTGCCAGCAGCTTAGAGGCAGGCTCGAACACCGGGGAGCTGTTTTTT.

V usage is TRBV11-2 and J usage is TRBJ1-4; D not certain. Germline values: CDR1 SGHAT, CDR2 FQNNGV. Trimming removed 5 bases from V and 7 bases from J, with 14 bases in between. The CDR3 is made up of 14 amino acids. Here the CDR3 reads CASSQDWGGEKLFF. CDR3 coding DNA: TGTGCCAGCAGCCAAGACTGGGGAGGTGAAAAACTGTTTTTT.

The chain joins TRBV28 to TRBJ1-1, with D possibly being TRBD1 (5 bases). The CDR3 is made up of 13 amino acids. The germline V gene encodes CDR1 MDHEN and CDR2 SYDVKM. Trimming removed 7 bases from V and 8 bases from J, with 17 bases in between. CDR3 residues: CASTPGDRSEAFF. The CDR3 DNA is TGTGCCAGCACCCCGGGGGATCGTTCCGAAGCTTTCTTT. Full variable domain (outside the CDR3, taken from reference TRBV28 and TRBJ1-1): DVKVTQSSRYLVKRTGEKVFLECVQDMDHENMFWYRQDPGLGLRLIYFSYDVKMKEKGDIPEGYSVSREKKERFSLILESASTNQTSMYLCASTPGDRSEAFFGQGTRLTVV.

The table lists this clone with a count of one. This chain links TRBV7-9 with TRBJ1-5; tentatively, D is TRBD1 (6 bases). Between the trimmed V and J ends, which lost 5 bases and 2 bases, there was a span of 13 bases. Looked up from germline, CDR1 is SEHNR and CDR2 is FQNEAQ (reference sequence). The CDR3 is 15 amino acids. CDR3: CASSPPGQGNQPQHF. CDR3 DNA: TGTGCCAGCAGCCCGCCGGGACAAGGCAATCAGCCCCAGCATTTT.

This clone was counted once. The chain has TRBV25-1 and TRBJ2-7, with 7 bases fitting TRBD2. The CDR3 totals 17 residues. Germline lookup yields CDR1 MGHDK and CDR2 SYGVNS. J was trimmed by 4 bases and V by 2 bases; bases with no gene match: 14. The CDR3 protein is CASSEIDMRGNRYEQYF. DNA of the CDR3: TGTGCCAGCAGTGAAATTGATATGCGGGGGAATCGGTACGAGCAGTACTTC.

This rearrangement joins TRBV28 to TRBJ2-1, with TRBD2 as a possible D gene (6 bases). The V end was cut by 6 bases, the J end by 0 bases, with 15 bases between. CDR1 and CDR2 from the germline V gene are MDHEN and SYDVKM. The CDR3 sequence is 16 residues long. The CDR3 DNA follows: TGTGCCAGCAGCCCCGGGGCCGGGAGCTCCTACAATGAGCAGTTCTTC. Amino acids: CASSPGAGSSYNEQFF.

V is TRBV24-1 and J is TRBJ2-5; 8 bases map to TRBD1. The CDR3 is 16 residues long. The germline CDR1 and CDR2 sequences are KGHDR and SFDVKD. Losses at the gene ends were 5 bases for V and 4 bases for J; bases not matched to a gene: 11. The CDR3 here is CATSGPRQGARETQYF. The CDR3 coding sequence is TGTGCCACCAGTGGGCCCCGGCAGGGGGCCAGAGAGACCCAGTACTTC.

The gene calls are TRBV5-1 and TRBJ2-3, with D maybe TRBD2 (6 bases). CDR3 length: 15 amino acids. Deletions cut 6 bases from V and 4 bases from J, with 18 bases between. Germline lookup yields CDR1 SGHRS and CDR2 YFSETQ. The CDR3 here is CASTLSGNVADTQYF. CDR3 bases: TGCGCCAGCACCCTTAGCGGAAACGTGGCAGATACGCAGTATTTT. Variable domain in full (rest from reference TRBV5-1 and TRBJ2-3): KAGVTQTPRYLIKTRGQQVTLSCSPISGHRSVSWYQQTPGQGLQFLFEYFSETQRNKGNFPGRFSGRQFSNSRSEMNVSTLELGDSALYLCASTLSGNVADTQYFGPGTRLTVL.

The gene calls are TRBV5-6 and TRBJ1-4; perhaps TRBD1 as D (5 bases). The CDR3 runs to 14 residues. Germline V gene lookup returns CDR1 SGHDT and CDR2 YYEEEE. The V gene lost 0 bases and the J gene lost 3 bases, with 6 bases spanning the gap. The DNA for the CDR3 is TGTGCCAGCAGCTTGGGACAGCCTAATGAAAAACTGTTTTTT. Translated, it gives CASSLGQPNEKLFF.

This clone was detected a few times. The rearrangement uses TRBV25-1 and TRBJ1-2; TRBD1 is a possible D gene (6 bases). Per the germline V gene, CDR1 is MGHDK and CDR2 is SYGVNS. This CDR3 is 14 amino acids long. Trimming stripped 8 bases from V and 7 bases from J, with 20 bases between. The CDR3 sequence: CASGDRSFSIGYTF. Here the CDR3 DNA reads TGTGCCAGCGGCGACAGGTCCTTCTCTATTGGCTACACCTTC.

This clone was seen ten or more times. CDR3 amino acids: CASSRGLPRTGELFF. CDR3 nucleotides: TGCGCCAGCAGCCGGGGACTCCCTAGGACCGGGGAGCTGTTTTTT. This chain links TRBV5-1 with TRBJ2-2; D is possibly TRBD2 (6 bases). The V end lost 4 bases, the J end lost 5 bases, and 15 bases lay between the germline ends. Looked up from germline, CDR1 is SGHRS and CDR2 is YFSETQ. The CDR3 loop spans 15 amino acids.

The V gene is TRBV3-1 (or the pseudogene TRBV3-2), the J gene TRBJ1-3; 8 positions match TRBD1. The CDR3 is made up of 15 amino acids. Germline CDR1 reads LGHDT; CDR2 reads YNNKEL (reference sequence). The J segment lost 4 bases and the V segment lost 4 bases, leaving 6 bases of the junction unmatched. DNA for the CDR3: TGTGCCAGCAGCCTCATGACAGGGGCCGGAAACACCATATATTTT. Encoded protein: CASSLMTGAGNTIYF.

This rearrangement joins TRBV6-1 to TRBJ2-1; tentatively, D is TRBD2 (7 bases). CDR1 and CDR2 from the germline V gene are MNHNS and SASEGT. V was cut by 2 bases and J by 8 bases, with 13 bases left in between. This CDR3 is built from 14 residues. CDR3 nucleotide sequence: TGTGCCAGCAGTGAATGGGGGGGCCGGTATGAGCAGTTCTTC. It specifies CASSEWGGRYEQFF.

This clone has more than one count but fewer than ten. The V call is TRBV5-1, the J call TRBJ2-3, with 10 nucleotides matching TRBD2. The trim removed 4 bases at V and 8 bases at J, leaving 13 bases unmatched. The V gene's germline CDR1 is SGHRS and CDR2 YFSETQ. The CDR3 is made up of 16 amino acids. The CDR3 bases are TGCGCCAGCAGCCCGAGTGACCTAGCGGGAGTAAGTACGCAGTATTTT. Translation: CASSPSDLAGVSTQYF.

V gene TRBV3-1 (or the pseudogene TRBV3-2) combines with J gene TRBJ2-5, with D possibly matching TRBD2 (6 bases). Per germline, CDR1 LGHDT and CDR2 YNNKEL (reference sequence). The CDR3 spans 15 residues. V was pared by 4 bases and J by 2 bases, with 14 bases between. CDR3 in DNA: TGTGCCAGCAGCCTCCCCCGGGGAGGACAAGAGACCCAGTACTTC. The encoded protein is CASSLPRGGQETQYF.

This rearrangement joins TRBV27 to TRBJ2-3; 11 bases line up with TRBD2. This CDR3 contains 16 residues. The germline CDR1 and CDR2 sequences are MNHEY and SMNVEV (reference sequence). V lost 5 bases, J lost 3 bases, and 7 bases stayed unmatched. The CDR3 sequence: CASSRLLAGVTDTQYF. Here the CDR3 DNA reads TGTGCCAGCAGTAGGCTACTAGCGGGAGTTACAGATACGCAGTATTTT.

The rearrangement joins TRBV5-1 to TRBJ1-2; TRBD1 matches 7 bases. V shed 4 bases, J shed 2 bases, and the junction held 11 bases outside the gene matches. CDR1 and CDR2 (germline): SGHRS, YFSETQ. The CDR3 loop spans 16 amino acids. The CDR3 region is CASSEIQRGPNYGYTF. CDR3 nucleotides: TGCGCCAGCAGCGAAATTCAAAGGGGGCCAAACTATGGCTACACCTTC.

This chain uses TRBV19 with TRBJ2-6; 8 bases are a match to TRBD1. Germline assignment: CDR1 LNHDA and CDR2 SQIVND (reference sequence). The ends lost 4 bases at V and 4 bases at J; junction bases unmatched: 12. The CDR3 is 18 amino acids. The CDR3 spells CASSKLPGTGQGANVLTF. The CDR3 region has the DNA TGTGCCAGTAGTAAATTACCCGGGACAGGCCAGGGGGCCAACGTCCTGACTTTC.

The V gene is TRBV14, the J gene TRBJ2-3; 9 bases fit TRBD2. V was pared by 0 bases and J by 5 bases, with 6 bases of the junction left unmatched. In germline, CDR1 is SGHDN, CDR2 FVKESK. This CDR3 contains 16 residues. The CDR3 DNA reads TGTGCCAGCAGCCAAGATCCAAGCGGGGGGAGAGATACGCAGTATTTT. This sequence encodes CASSQDPSGGRDTQYF.

The chain uses TRBV2 and TRBJ1-4; TRBD1 agrees at 8 bases. There are 16 residues in the CDR3. J lost 3 bases, V lost 8 bases, and 11 bases had no gene match. The germline gives CDR1 SNHLY, CDR2 FYNNEI. CDR3 sequence (DNA): TGTGCCAGCGTAGCCCAGGGGGCTGGCGCTAATGAAAAACTGTTTTTT. Its protein product is CASVAQGAGANEKLFF. Full variable domain (rest looked up from reference TRBV2 and TRBJ1-4): EPEVTQTPSHQVTQMGQEVILRCVPISNHLYFYWYRQILGQKVEFLVSFYNNEISEKSEIFDDQFSVERPDGSNFTLKIRSTKLEDSAMYFCASVAQGAGANEKLFFGSGTQLSVL.

The rearrangement uses TRBV2 and TRBJ1-5; TRBD1 might be the D (5 bases). V was pared by 2 bases and J by 4 bases, with 9 bases between. Germline V gene lookup returns CDR1 SNHLY and CDR2 FYNNEI. This CDR3 is built from 14 residues. Here the CDR3 reads CASSEMTVNQPQHF. For the CDR3, the DNA is TGTGCCAGCAGTGAAATGACAGTTAATCAGCCCCAGCATTTT. Full variable domain (remainder filled in from reference TRBV2 and TRBJ1-5): EPEVTQTPSHQVTQMGQEVILRCVPISNHLYFYWYRQILGQKVEFLVSFYNNEISEKSEIFDDQFSVERPDGSNFTLKIRSTKLEDSAMYFCASSEMTVNQPQHFGDGTRLSIL.

This chain uses TRBV11-3 with TRBJ1-2, with D possibly matching TRBD1 (5 bases). Germline V gene lookup returns CDR1 SGHNT and CDR2 YENEEA. The CDR3 is 14 residues long. Trimming stripped 5 bases from V and 8 bases from J, with 18 bases between. CDR3 coding DNA: TGTGCCAGCAGCAGCGCGGGGCCCGGAGGAGGCTACACCTTC. Translation gives CASSSAGPGGGYTF.

The genes are TRBV6-5 and TRBJ2-3; D is uncertain. This CDR3 has 13 residues. Germline V CDR1 and CDR2: MNHEY, SVGAGI. V was clipped by 2 bases and J by 6 bases, with 9 bases between them. The CDR3 here is CASSYQSGDTQYF. In DNA, the CDR3 is TGTGCCAGCAGTTACCAGTCCGGGGATACGCAGTATTTT.

J is TRBJ2-5 and V is TRBV11-3; 12 bases agree with TRBD2. V gave up 5 bases and J gave up 1 base; unmatched junction bases: 5. Germline V gene data show CDR1 as SGHNT and CDR2 as YENEEA. The CDR3 spans 16 residues. This CDR3 is CASSPGTSGSQETQYF. CDR3 coding DNA: TGTGCCAGCAGCCCCGGGACTAGCGGGTCCCAAGAGACCCAGTACTTC.

The chain employs TRBV21-1 and TRBJ1-2; the table calls TRBD1, which could not be checked here. TRBV21-1 constitutes a pseudogene. This CDR3 region has 13 residues. This CDR3 reads CASSKASFYGYTF. CDR3 bases: TGTGCCAGCAGCAAGGCCAGTTTTTATGGCTACACCTTC.

The chain couples TRBV5-1 to TRBJ2-3; 15 bases align to TRBD2. J gave up 3 bases and V 4 bases, and 6 bases lay outside the gene matches. CDR3 length: 17 amino acids. The germline V gene encodes CDR1 SGHRS and CDR2 YFSETQ. CDR3 nucleotide sequence: TGCGCCAGCAGCACCGGGACTAGCGGGGGGATAACAGATACGCAGTATTTT. Its protein product is CASSTGTSGGITDTQYF. The complete variable domain, with remaining parts taken from reference TRBV5-1 and TRBJ2-3, reads KAGVTQTPRYLIKTRGQQVTLSCSPISGHRSVSWYQQTPGQGLQFLFEYFSETQRNKGNFPGRFSGRQFSNSRSEMNVSTLELGDSALYLCASSTGTSGGITDTQYFGPGTRLTVL.

V gene TRBV12-3 or TRBV12-4 combines with J gene TRBJ2-5; D possibly corresponds to TRBD1 (6 bases). The CDR3 contains 13 residues. Trimming took 6 bases from V and 4 from J, leaving 12 bases between them. Here the CDR3 reads CASSSDRGETQYF. DNA of the CDR3: TGTGCCAGCAGCTCGGACAGAGGAGAGACCCAGTACTTC.